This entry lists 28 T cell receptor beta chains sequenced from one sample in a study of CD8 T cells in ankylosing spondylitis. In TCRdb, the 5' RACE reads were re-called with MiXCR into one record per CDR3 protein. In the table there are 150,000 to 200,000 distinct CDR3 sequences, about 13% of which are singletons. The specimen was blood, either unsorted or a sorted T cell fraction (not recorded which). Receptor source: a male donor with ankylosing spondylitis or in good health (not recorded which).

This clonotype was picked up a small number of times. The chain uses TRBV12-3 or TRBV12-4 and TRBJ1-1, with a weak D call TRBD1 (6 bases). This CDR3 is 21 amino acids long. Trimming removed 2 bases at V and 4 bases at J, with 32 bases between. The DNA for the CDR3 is TGTGCCAGCAGTTTAAATGATGAATTATGGCAGGGGACTTCTCCGGGCACTGAAGCTTTCTTT. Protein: CASSLNDELWQGTSPGTEAFF.

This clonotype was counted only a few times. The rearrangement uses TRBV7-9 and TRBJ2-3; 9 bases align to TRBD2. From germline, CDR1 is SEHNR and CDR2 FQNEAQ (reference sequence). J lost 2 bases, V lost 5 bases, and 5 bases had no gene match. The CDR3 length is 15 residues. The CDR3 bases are TGTGCCAGCAGCATACTAGCGGGTGACACAGATACGCAGTATTTT. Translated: CASSILAGDTDTQYF.

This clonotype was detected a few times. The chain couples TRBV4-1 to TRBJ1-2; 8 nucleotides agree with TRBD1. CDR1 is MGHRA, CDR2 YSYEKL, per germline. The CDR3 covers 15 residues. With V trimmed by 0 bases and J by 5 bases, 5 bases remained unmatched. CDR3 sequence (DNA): TGCGCCAGCAGCCAAGAGACAGGGGCCTATTATGGCTACACCTTC. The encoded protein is CASSQETGAYYGYTF.

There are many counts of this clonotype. Here the CDR3 reads CSATQQGANYGYTF. CDR3 coding DNA: TGCAGTGCTACACAGCAGGGAGCTAACTATGGCTACACCTTC. This chain links TRBV20-1 with TRBJ1-2, with D possibly matching TRBD1 (5 bases). The CDR3 has 14 amino acids. Trimming took off 4 bases at V and 0 bases at J, with 12 bases between the two ends. Germline V CDR1 and CDR2: DFQATT, SNEGSKA (reference sequence).

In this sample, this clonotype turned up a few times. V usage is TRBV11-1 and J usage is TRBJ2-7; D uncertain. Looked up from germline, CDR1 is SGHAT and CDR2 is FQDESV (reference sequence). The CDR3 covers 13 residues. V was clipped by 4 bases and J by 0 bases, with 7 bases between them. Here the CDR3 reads CASSSPSSYEQYF. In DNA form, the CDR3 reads TGTGCCAGCAGCTCGCCAAGCTCCTACGAGCAGTACTTC.

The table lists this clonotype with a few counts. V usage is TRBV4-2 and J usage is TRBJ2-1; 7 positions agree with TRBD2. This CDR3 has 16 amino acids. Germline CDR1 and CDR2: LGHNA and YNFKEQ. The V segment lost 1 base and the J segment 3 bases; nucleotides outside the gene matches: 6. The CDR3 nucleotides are TGTGCCAGCAGCCAAGCCGGGACTACCCTCTACAATGAGCAGTTCTTC. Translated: CASSQAGTTLYNEQFF.

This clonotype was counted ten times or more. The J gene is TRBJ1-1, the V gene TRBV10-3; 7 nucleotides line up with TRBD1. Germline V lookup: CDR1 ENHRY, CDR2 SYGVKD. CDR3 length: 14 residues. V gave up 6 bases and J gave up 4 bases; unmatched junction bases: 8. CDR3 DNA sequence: TGTGCCATCAGGGGAGGGGGCGGGAGCACTGAAGCTTTCTTT. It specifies CAIRGGGGSTEAFF.

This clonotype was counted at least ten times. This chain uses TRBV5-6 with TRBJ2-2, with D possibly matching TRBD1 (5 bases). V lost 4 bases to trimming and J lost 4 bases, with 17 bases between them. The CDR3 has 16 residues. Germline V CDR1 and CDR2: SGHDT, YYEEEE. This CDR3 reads CASSLRVAASTGELFF. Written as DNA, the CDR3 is TGTGCCAGCAGCCTCAGGGTCGCCGCGAGCACCGGGGAGCTGTTTTTT. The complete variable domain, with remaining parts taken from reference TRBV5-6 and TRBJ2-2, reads DAGVTQSPTHLIKTRGQQVTLRCSPKSGHDTVSWYQQALGQGPQFIFQYYEEEERQRGNFPDRFSGHQFPNYSSELNVNALLLGDSALYLCASSLRVAASTGELFFGEGSRLTVL.

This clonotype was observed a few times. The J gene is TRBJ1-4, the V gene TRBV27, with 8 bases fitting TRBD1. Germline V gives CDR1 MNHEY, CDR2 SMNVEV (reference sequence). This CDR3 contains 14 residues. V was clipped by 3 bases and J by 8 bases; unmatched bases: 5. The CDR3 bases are TGTGCCAGCAGTTTGTCACAGGGGGGCGAAAAACTGTTTTTT. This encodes CASSLSQGGEKLFF.

CDR3 in DNA: TGCAGCGTTGAAGACCCCAGCGGGGGGGCAGATACGCAGTATTTT. Residues: CSVEDPSGGADTQYF. This chain links TRBV29-1 with TRBJ2-3; 10 bases map to TRBD2. Per the germline V gene, CDR1 is SQVTM and CDR2 is ANQGSEA. After removal of 0 bases from V and 4 bases from J, the junction contained 4 bases not matched to a gene. The CDR3 runs to 15 residues.

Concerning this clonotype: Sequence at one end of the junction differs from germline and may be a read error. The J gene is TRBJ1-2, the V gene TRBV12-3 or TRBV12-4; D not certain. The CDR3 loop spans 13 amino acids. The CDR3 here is CASSLVSWVGYTF. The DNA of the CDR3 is TGTGCCAGCAGCTTAGTATCGTGGGTCGGCTACACCTTC.

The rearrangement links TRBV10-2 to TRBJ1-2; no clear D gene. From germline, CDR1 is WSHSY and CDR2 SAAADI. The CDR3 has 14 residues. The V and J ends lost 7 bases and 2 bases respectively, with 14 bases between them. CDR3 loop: CASTNLDLNYGYTF. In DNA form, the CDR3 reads TGCGCCAGCACTAACCTCGATCTAAACTATGGCTACACCTTC.

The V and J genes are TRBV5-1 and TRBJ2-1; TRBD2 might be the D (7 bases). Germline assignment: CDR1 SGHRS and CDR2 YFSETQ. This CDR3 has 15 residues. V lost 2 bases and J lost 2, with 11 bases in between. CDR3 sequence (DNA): TGCGCCAGCAGCTTACAGGGAGGGCCCTACAATGAGCAGTTCTTC. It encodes CASSLQGGPYNEQFF.

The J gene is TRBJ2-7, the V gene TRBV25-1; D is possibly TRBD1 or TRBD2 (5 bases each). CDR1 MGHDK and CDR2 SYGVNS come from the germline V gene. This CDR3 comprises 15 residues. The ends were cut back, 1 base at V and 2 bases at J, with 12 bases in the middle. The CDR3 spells CASSESGPATYEQYF. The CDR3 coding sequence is TGTGCCAGCAGTGAATCGGGACCGGCTACCTACGAGCAGTACTTC.

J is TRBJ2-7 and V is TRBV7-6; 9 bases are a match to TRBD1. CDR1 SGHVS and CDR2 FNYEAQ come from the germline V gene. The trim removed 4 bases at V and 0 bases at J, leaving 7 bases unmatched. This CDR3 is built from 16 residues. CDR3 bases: TGTGCCAGCAGCTCTCGGACAGGGGAAAGCTCCTACGAGCAGTACTTC. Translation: CASSSRTGESSYEQYF.

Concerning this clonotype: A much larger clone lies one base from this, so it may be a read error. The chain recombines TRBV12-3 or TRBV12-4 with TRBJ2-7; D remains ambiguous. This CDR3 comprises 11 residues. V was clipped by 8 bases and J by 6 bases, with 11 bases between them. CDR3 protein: CASSEGSEQYF. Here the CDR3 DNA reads TGTGCCAGCTCTGAAGGCTCCGAGCAGTACTTC.

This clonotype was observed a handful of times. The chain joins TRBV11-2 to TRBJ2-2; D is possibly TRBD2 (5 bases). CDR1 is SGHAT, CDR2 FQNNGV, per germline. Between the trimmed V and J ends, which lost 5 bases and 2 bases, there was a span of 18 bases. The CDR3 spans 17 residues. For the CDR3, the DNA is TGTGCCAGCAGCCCAACGACTGCCGGGAAAAACACCGGGGAGCTGTTTTTT. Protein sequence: CASSPTTAGKNTGELFF.

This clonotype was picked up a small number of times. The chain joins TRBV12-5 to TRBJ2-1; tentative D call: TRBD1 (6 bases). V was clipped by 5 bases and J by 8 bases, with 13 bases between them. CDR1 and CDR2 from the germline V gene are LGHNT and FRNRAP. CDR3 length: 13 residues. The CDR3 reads CASGQQGFYEQFF. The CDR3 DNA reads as TGTGCTAGTGGTCAACAGGGATTCTATGAGCAGTTCTTC.

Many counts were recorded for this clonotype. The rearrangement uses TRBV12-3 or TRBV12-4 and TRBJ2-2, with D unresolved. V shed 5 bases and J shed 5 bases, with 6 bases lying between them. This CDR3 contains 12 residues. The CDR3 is CASSQGTGELFF. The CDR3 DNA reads TGTGCCAGCAGTCAAGGGACCGGGGAGCTGTTTTTT.

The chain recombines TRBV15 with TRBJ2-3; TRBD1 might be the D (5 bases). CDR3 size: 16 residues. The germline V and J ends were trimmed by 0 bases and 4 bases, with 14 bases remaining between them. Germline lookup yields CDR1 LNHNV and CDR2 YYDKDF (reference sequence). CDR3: CATSREGTGPPDTQYF. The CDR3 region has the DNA TGTGCCACCAGCAGAGAAGGAACAGGCCCCCCAGATACGCAGTATTTT.

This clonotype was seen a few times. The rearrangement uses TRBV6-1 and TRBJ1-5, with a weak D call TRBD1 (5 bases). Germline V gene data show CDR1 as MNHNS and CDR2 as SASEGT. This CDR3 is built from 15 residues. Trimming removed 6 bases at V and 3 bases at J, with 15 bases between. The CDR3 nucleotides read TGTGCCAGCAGCCCGGCTCTGACAGACAATCAGCCCCAGCATTTT. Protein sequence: CASSPALTDNQPQHF.

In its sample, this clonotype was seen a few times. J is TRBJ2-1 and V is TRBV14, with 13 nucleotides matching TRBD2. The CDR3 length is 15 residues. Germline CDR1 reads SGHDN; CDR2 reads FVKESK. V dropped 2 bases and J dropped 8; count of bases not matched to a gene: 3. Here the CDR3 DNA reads TGTGCCAGCAGCCAAACTAGCGGGAGGGCTTATGAGCAGTTCTTC. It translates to CASSQTSGRAYEQFF.

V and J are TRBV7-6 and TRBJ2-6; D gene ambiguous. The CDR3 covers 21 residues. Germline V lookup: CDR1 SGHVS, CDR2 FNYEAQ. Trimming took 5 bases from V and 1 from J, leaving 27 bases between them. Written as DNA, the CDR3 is TGTGCCAGCAGCGACGAAGGTCGACCGGCATTGGCTGGTTCTGGGGCCAACGTCCTGACTTTC. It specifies CASSDEGRPALAGSGANVLTF.

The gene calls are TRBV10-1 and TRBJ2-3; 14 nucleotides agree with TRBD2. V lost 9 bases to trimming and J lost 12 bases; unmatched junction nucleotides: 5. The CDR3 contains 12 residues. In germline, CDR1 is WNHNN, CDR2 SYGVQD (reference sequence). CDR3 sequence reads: CASGTSGSPQYF. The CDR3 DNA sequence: TGCGCCAGTGGGACTAGCGGGAGCCCACAGTATTTT.

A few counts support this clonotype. In DNA form, the CDR3 reads TGTGCCAGCAGACTAGCGGGCTCTAGCACAGATACGCAGTATTTT. This gives the protein CASRLAGSSTDTQYF. The chain links TRBV2 to TRBJ2-3; 9 positions match TRBD2. Trimming cost V 6 bases and J 0 bases; bases outside gene matches: 4. Germline V gene lookup returns CDR1 SNHLY and CDR2 FYNNEI. CDR3 length equals 15 residues.

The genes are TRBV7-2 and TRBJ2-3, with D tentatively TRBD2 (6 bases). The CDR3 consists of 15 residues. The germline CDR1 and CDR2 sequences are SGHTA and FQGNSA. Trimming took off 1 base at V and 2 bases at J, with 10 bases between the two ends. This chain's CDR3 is CASSLGGMNTDTQYF. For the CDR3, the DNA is TGTGCCAGCAGCTTAGGCGGGATGAACACAGATACGCAGTATTTT. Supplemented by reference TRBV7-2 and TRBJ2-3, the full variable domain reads GAGVSQSPSNKVTEKGKDVELRCDPISGHTALYWYRQSLGQGLEFLIYFQGNSAPDKSGLPSDRFSAERTGGSVSTLTIQRTQQEDSAVYLCASSLGGMNTDTQYFGPGTRLTVL.

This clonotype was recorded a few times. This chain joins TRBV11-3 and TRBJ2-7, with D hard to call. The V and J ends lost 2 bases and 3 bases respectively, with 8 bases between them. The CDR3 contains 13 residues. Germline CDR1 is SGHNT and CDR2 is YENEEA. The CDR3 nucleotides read TGTGCCAGCAGCTTAAGCAAGTACTACGAGCAGTACTTC. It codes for CASSLSKYYEQYF.

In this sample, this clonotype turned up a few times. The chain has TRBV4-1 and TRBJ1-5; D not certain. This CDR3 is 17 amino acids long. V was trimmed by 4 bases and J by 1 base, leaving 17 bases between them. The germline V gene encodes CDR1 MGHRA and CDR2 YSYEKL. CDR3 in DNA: TGCGCCAGCAGCCCTACCGGTCTTACCCAGAGCAATCAGCCCCAGCATTTT. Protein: CASSPTGLTQSNQPQHF.